Following are 5 T cell receptor beta chains from one sample sequenced in a study of blood T cell repertoires in COVID-19. The data were produced by immunoSEQ multiplex PCR, yet TCRdb's version contains in-frame clones alone and is incomplete. The sample shows about 210,000 clones, 92% of them seen only once. Sequenced sample: peripheral blood. These receptors were collected from a man aged 30 to 39 with acute or convalescent COVID-19.

The V gene is TRBV9, the J gene TRBJ2-7; D uncertain. The germline CDR1 and CDR2 sequences are SGDLS and YYNGEE. The CDR3 has 15 amino acids. The V gene lost 0 bases and the J gene lost 0 bases, with 10 bases spanning the gap. The CDR3 is CASSVAAQNSYEQYF. CDR3 bases: TGTGCCAGCAGCGTAGCGGCACAGAACTCCTACGAGCAGTACTTC.

The rearrangement uses TRBV5-1 and TRBJ2-1, with 7 nucleotides matching TRBD2. The CDR3 has 17 amino acids. Germline CDR1 reads SGHRS; CDR2 reads YFSETQ. The J segment lost 0 bases and the V segment lost 2 bases, leaving 8 bases of the junction unmatched. Here the CDR3 DNA reads TGCGCCAGCAGCTTAACTAGCGCGCCGAGCTCCTACAATGAGCAGTTCTTC. The encoded protein is CASSLTSAPSSYNEQFF.

The rearrangement links TRBV11-1 to TRBJ2-7, with 9 positions matching TRBD2. Trimming took 2 bases from V and 5 from J; bases not matched to a gene: 10. The CDR3 spans 16 residues. Germline V gene lookup returns CDR1 SGHAT and CDR2 FQDESV (reference sequence). The CDR3 DNA sequence: TGTGCCAGCAGCTTAAGCTGGACGGGACTAGCCCACGAGCAGTACTTC. Protein product: CASSLSWTGLAHEQYF.

The chain is built from TRBV7-6 and TRBJ2-1; 14 positions agree with TRBD2. This CDR3 has 19 amino acids. J was trimmed by 8 bases and V by 1 base; bases with no gene match: 13. Germline CDR1 and CDR2: SGHVS and FNYEAQ. The CDR3 nucleotides read TGTGCCAGCAGCTTAGACCGCTGGGGGACTAGCGGGAGTGGAGATGAGCAGTTCTTC. Translated: CASSLDRWGTSGSGDEQFF. The variable domain in full, with the rest retrieved from reference TRBV7-6 and TRBJ2-1, is GAGVSQSPRYKVTKRGQDVALRCDPISGHVSLYWYRQALGQGPEFLTYFNYEAQQDKSGLPNDRFSAERPEGSISTLTIQRTEQRDSAMYRCASSLDRWGTSGSGDEQFFGPGTRLTVL.

Comments on this clone: This sample includes further DNA sequences coding for the same CDR3. The chain combines TRBV18 with TRBJ1-2; 7 positions agree with TRBD1. V gave up 3 bases and J gave up 3 bases; unmatched junction bases: 1. This CDR3 has 13 residues. Germline V CDR1 and CDR2: KGHSH, LQKENI. The CDR3 DNA reads as TGTGCCAGCTCACCCCAGGGGGACTATGGCTACACCTTC. Its protein is CASSPQGDYGYTF.